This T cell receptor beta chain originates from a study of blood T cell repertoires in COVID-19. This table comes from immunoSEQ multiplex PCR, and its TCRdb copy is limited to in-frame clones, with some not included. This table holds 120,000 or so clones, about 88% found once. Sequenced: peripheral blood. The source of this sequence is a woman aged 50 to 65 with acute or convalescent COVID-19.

The DNA for the CDR3 is TGTGCCAGCAGCGACCGGGACAGGGCCTACAATGAGCAGTTCTTC. This gives the protein CASSDRDRAYNEQFF. The genes are TRBV3-1 (or the pseudogene TRBV3-2) and TRBJ2-1, with 9 bases matching TRBD1. In germline, CDR1 is LGHDT, CDR2 YNNKEL (reference sequence). Trimming took 5 bases from V and 2 from J; bases not matched to a gene: 4. The length of the CDR3 is 15 residues.